This T cell receptor (beta chain) emerged from a study of preoperative IRX-2 immunotherapy in early breast cancer. Regarding treatment: preoperative locoregional IRX-2 cytokine immunotherapy. V shed 1 base, J shed 3 bases, and the junction held 6 bases outside the gene matches. This CDR3 is 16 amino acids long. Looked up from germline, CDR1 is SGHNT and CDR2 is YENEEA. Repertoires were generated with immunoSEQ multiplex PCR, while TCRdb's copy carries only in-frame clones and drops some. The table lists around 30,000 clones, 65% to 85% of them singletons. The J gene is TRBJ2-5, the V gene TRBV11-3, with TRBD2 identical over 9 bases. The source is a human donor with breast cancer. Sequenced here: lymph node tissue, sampled before IRX-2 immunotherapy. The CDR3 nucleotides read TGTGCCAGCAGCTTAGTCCTAGCGGGGTGGGAAGAGACCCAGTACTTC. This sequence encodes CASSLVLAGWEETQYF.